The next 26 T cell receptor beta chains were all read from a single sample in a study of a mutant IDH1 vaccine in newly diagnosed glioma. This sample's time point: week 23, last vaccination. Every vaccine dose comprised 300 ug of mutant IDH1 20-mer peptide plus topical imiquimod. TCRdb's table, derived via immunoSEQ multiplex PCR, lists solely in-frame clones and lacks some. The data hold roughly 43,000 clones, with approximately 88% observed a single time. Antigens for these TCRs are unknown. Sequenced material: PBMCs, taken from a glioma patient whose treatment included an IDH1 peptide vaccine. Every receptor here comes from a woman aged 18-29 years with glioma. Some clones in this sample may be carry-over from other donors' samples.

The chain couples TRBV11-3 to TRBJ2-7, with unresolved D. This CDR3 comprises 14 residues. The V gene lost 2 bases and the J gene lost 3 bases, with 11 bases spanning the gap. Germline CDR1 is SGHNT and CDR2 is YENEEA. The CDR3 sequence is CASSLRPMRYEQYF. The CDR3 DNA reads TGTGCCAGCAGCTTACGGCCGATGCGCTACGAGCAGTACTTC.

This sequence joins TRBV12-5 and TRBJ2-7; the D gene is possibly TRBD2 (6 bases). The V end was cut by 1 base, the J end by 0 bases, with 13 bases between. Germline CDR1 LGHNT, CDR2 FRNRAP. The CDR3 sequence is 16 residues long. CDR3 protein: CASGLARAGSSYEQYF. For the CDR3, the DNA is TGTGCTAGTGGTTTGGCACGGGCGGGGAGCTCCTACGAGCAGTACTTC.

The V and J genes are TRBV27 and TRBJ1-2; 10 nucleotides match TRBD1. Germline V gene data show CDR1 as MNHEY and CDR2 as SMNVEV (reference sequence). The CDR3 contains 15 residues. With 4 bases clipped from V and 5 bases from J, the junction kept 7 bases outside the gene matches. The CDR3 DNA is TGTGCCAGCAGTTCTCCCGGGACAGGGGCTTATGGCTACACCTTC. Amino acids: CASSSPGTGAYGYTF.

The chain carries TRBV2 and TRBJ2-2; D is undetermined. CDR3 length: 11 residues. In germline, CDR1 is SNHLY, CDR2 FYNNEI. V was pared by 4 bases and J by 5 bases, with 2 bases between. In nucleotides, the CDR3 is TGTGCCAGCAGTGTGACCGGGGAGCTGTTTTTT. Protein sequence: CASSVTGELFF.

The J gene is TRBJ1-1, the V gene TRBV5-1; TRBD1 aligns across 10 bases. V shed 3 bases and J 0 bases; nucleotides not matched to a gene: 5. This CDR3 comprises 16 residues. Looked up from germline, CDR1 is SGHRS and CDR2 is YFSETQ. The CDR3 reads CASSSGQGLMNTEAFF. In DNA form, the CDR3 reads TGCGCCAGCAGCTCGGGACAGGGGCTCATGAACACTGAAGCTTTCTTT. Together with reference TRBV5-1 and TRBJ1-1, the CDR3 gives the full variable domain: KAGVTQTPRYLIKTRGQQVTLSCSPISGHRSVSWYQQTPGQGLQFLFEYFSETQRNKGNFPGRFSGRQFSNSRSEMNVSTLELGDSALYLCASSSGQGLMNTEAFFGQGTRLTVV.

This clone was detected once. The chain employs TRBV7-2 and TRBJ2-3, with D perhaps TRBD1 or TRBD2 (6 bases each). The CDR3 extends over 15 amino acids. Germline-derived CDR1 and CDR2 are SGHTA and FQGNSA. V lost 5 bases and J 0 bases, leaving 12 bases between the germline ends. CDR3 region: CASSVRGASTDTQYF. CDR3 nucleotide sequence: TGTGCCAGCAGCGTTAGGGGGGCTAGCACAGATACGCAGTATTTT.

This chain links TRBV5-8 with TRBJ2-5; 11 bases align to TRBD2. The CDR3 extends over 15 amino acids. Trimming took 4 bases from V and 1 from J; bases not matched to a gene: 3. Germline assignment: CDR1 SGHTS and CDR2 YDEGEE. CDR3 sequence reads: CASSQGTSGQETQYF. CDR3 in DNA: TGTGCCAGCAGCCAAGGGACTAGCGGCCAAGAGACCCAGTACTTC. The whole variable domain, filled in from reference TRBV5-8 and TRBJ2-5, reads EAGVTQSPTHLIKTRGQQATLRCSPISGHTSVYWYQQALGLGLQFLLWYDEGEERNRGNFPPRFSGRQFPNYSSELNVNALELEDSALYLCASSQGTSGQETQYFGPGTRLLVL.

The chain recombines TRBV12-5 with TRBJ2-2; TRBD2 matches at 7 bases. Germline CDR1 reads LGHNT; CDR2 reads FRNRAP. The V segment lost 7 bases and the J segment 6 bases; nucleotides outside the gene matches: 11. The CDR3 contains 15 residues. The CDR3 spells CASALGGVDPGELFF. DNA for the CDR3: TGTGCTAGTGCCTTGGGAGGGGTGGACCCCGGGGAGCTGTTTTTT.

The CDR3 protein is CSVDTKPGGYTF. CDR3 nucleotides: TGCAGCGTTGATACTAAGCCGGGCGGCTACACCTTC. The rearrangement joins TRBV29-1 to TRBJ1-2; D not resolved. Between the trimmed V and J ends, which lost 3 bases and 8 bases, there was a span of 13 bases. CDR1 and CDR2 from the germline V gene are SQVTM and ANQGSEA. This CDR3 comprises 12 residues.

The V and J genes are TRBV18 and TRBJ2-2; either TRBD1 or TRBD2 may fit D (6 bases each). Between the trimmed V and J ends, which lost 6 bases and 6 bases, there was a span of 17 bases. This CDR3 region has 15 residues. Germline values: CDR1 KGHSH, CDR2 LQKENI. In DNA, the CDR3 is TGTGCCAGCTCCCGCAAGGGGGGCACGGCCGGGGAGCTGTTTTTT. It translates to CASSRKGGTAGELFF.

The chain couples TRBV19 to TRBJ1-5, with D possibly being TRBD1 (6 bases). Germline V gives CDR1 LNHDA, CDR2 SQIVND (reference sequence). Deletions cut 6 bases from V and 3 bases from J, with 9 bases between. The CDR3 totals 13 residues. Here the CDR3 reads CASSDRFNQPQHF. The CDR3 bases are TGTGCCAGTAGCGACAGGTTCAATCAGCCCCAGCATTTT.

The chain links TRBV7-2 to TRBJ1-3; TRBD1 might be the D (6 bases). V lost 6 bases and J lost 4, with 22 bases in between. Germline values: CDR1 SGHTA, CDR2 FQGNSA. The CDR3 contains 17 residues. CDR3 sequence reads: CASSHPPTGPSGNTIYF. The CDR3 DNA is TGTGCCAGCAGTCACCCACCGACAGGCCCCAGCGGAAACACCATATATTTT.

V is TRBV6-4 and J is TRBJ2-3; D unclear. The length of the CDR3 is 13 residues. CDR1 is MRHNA, CDR2 SNTAGT, per germline. The germline V and J ends were trimmed by 1 base and 5 bases, with 7 bases remaining between them. CDR3 residues: CASSDWQGDTQYF. DNA of the CDR3: TGTGCCAGCAGTGACTGGCAAGGAGATACGCAGTATTTT.

The sample holds a few counts of this clone. The chain has TRBV4-2 and TRBJ1-1; 7 nucleotides agree with TRBD1. J gave up 2 bases and V 3 bases, and 6 bases lay outside the gene matches. The CDR3 covers 15 residues. The V gene's germline CDR1 is LGHNA and CDR2 YNFKEQ. CDR3 in DNA: TGTGCCAGCAGCCAGCTCAGGGGGGGAAACACTGAAGCTTTCTTT. Residues: CASSQLRGGNTEAFF.

The V gene is TRBV11-3, the J gene TRBJ1-1; tentative D call: TRBD1 (6 bases). The V gene lost 1 base and the J gene lost 2 bases, with 8 bases spanning the gap. The germline gives CDR1 SGHNT, CDR2 YENEEA. There are 14 residues in the CDR3. The CDR3 nucleotides are TGTGCCAGCAGCTTAGGCAGGGGTAACACTGAAGCTTTCTTT. Its protein product is CASSLGRGNTEAFF.

This clone was picked up one time. CDR3: CASSGRQRRDYGYTF. The CDR3 DNA reads as TGTGCCAGCAGCGGAAGACAGCGGAGAGACTATGGCTACACCTTC. The V and J genes are TRBV9 and TRBJ1-2, with D perhaps matching TRBD1 (5 bases). The V end lost 3 bases, the J end lost 3 bases, and 15 bases lay between the germline ends. CDR1 is SGDLS, CDR2 YYNGEE, per germline. This CDR3 comprises 15 residues. The variable domain in full, completed from reference TRBV9 and TRBJ1-2, reads DSGVTQTPKHLITATGQRVTLRCSPRSGDLSVYWYQQSLDQGLQFLIQYYNGEERAKGNILERFSAQQFPDLHSELNLSSLELGDSALYFCASSGRQRRDYGYTFGSGTRLTVV.

The J gene is TRBJ2-5, the V gene TRBV18; D is perhaps TRBD1 (6 bases). From germline, CDR1 is KGHSH and CDR2 LQKENI. The CDR3 spans 15 residues. Trimming shortened V by 5 bases and J by 2 bases, and 15 bases separated the two germline ends. The DNA for the CDR3 is TGTGCCAGCTCATATTTTCTCGGACAGCAAGAGACCCAGTACTTC. This encodes CASSYFLGQQETQYF.

This chain connects TRBV29-1 to TRBJ1-1; no clear D gene. V was trimmed by 3 bases and J by 0 bases, leaving 5 bases between them. Germline CDR1 and CDR2: SQVTM and ANQGSEA. CDR3 length equals 12 residues. The CDR3 reads CSVDGMNTEAFF. The CDR3 nucleotides read TGCAGCGTTGACGGCATGAACACTGAAGCTTTCTTT.

CDR3 nucleotides: TGTGCCAGCAGGGACAGTGGGACCTCTGGAAACACCATATATTTT. It encodes CASRDSGTSGNTIYF. The chain is built from TRBV2 and TRBJ1-3, with D perhaps matching TRBD1 (6 bases). Per germline, CDR1 SNHLY and CDR2 FYNNEI. This CDR3 is 15 amino acids long. V was cut by 6 bases and J by 0 bases, with 12 bases left in between.

CDR3 DNA sequence: TGCGCCAGCAGCTTGGATGGGACTTTGAACACTGAAGCTTTCTTT. It specifies CASSLDGTLNTEAFF. V gene TRBV5-1 combines with J gene TRBJ1-1; a weak D match, TRBD1 (5 bases). In germline, CDR1 is SGHRS, CDR2 YFSETQ. CDR3 size: 15 residues. Trimming stripped 0 bases from V and 0 bases from J, with 9 bases between.

This chain joins TRBV2 and TRBJ2-7, with D perhaps matching TRBD1 (6 bases). The CDR3 contains 12 residues. The germline V and J ends were trimmed by 6 bases and 7 bases, with 13 bases remaining between them. The germline CDR1 and CDR2 sequences are SNHLY and FYNNEI. The CDR3 DNA sequence: TGTGCCAGCAGAGGACAGCCTCAAGAGCAGTACTTC. This translates into CASRGQPQEQYF.

This clone was seen more than once but under ten times. The rearrangement links TRBV6-5 to TRBJ1-1; D is perhaps TRBD1 (6 bases). This CDR3 has 11 residues. Trimming left V 6 bases short and J 8 bases short, with 10 bases between. Germline V gene sequence: CDR1 MNHEY, CDR2 SVGAGI. The CDR3 DNA reads TGTGCCAGCAGCCGAGACAGGGAAGCTTTCTTT. It translates to CASSRDREAFF.

V is TRBV6-5 and J is TRBJ1-2; D is unclear. Germline loops: CDR1 MNHEY, CDR2 SVGAGI. The CDR3 loop spans 12 amino acids. The ends were cut back, 5 bases at V and 8 bases at J, with 12 bases in the middle. CDR3 in DNA: TGTGCCAGCAGTCGGGTGGGAGTGGGCTACACCTTC. It specifies CASSRVGVGYTF.

The genes are TRBV6-6 and TRBJ1-3; the D is unclear. V lost 2 bases and J 3 bases, leaving 8 bases between the germline ends. Germline V lookup: CDR1 MNHNY, CDR2 SVGAGI (reference sequence). CDR3 length equals 14 residues. The CDR3 DNA reads TGTGCCAGCAGTTACGTAGGGAATGGAAACACCATATATTTT. The encoded protein is CASSYVGNGNTIYF.

The V gene is TRBV19, the J gene TRBJ1-2; D unclear. The CDR3 totals 14 residues. Germline V gives CDR1 LNHDA, CDR2 SQIVND (reference sequence). V lost 7 bases, J lost 4 bases, and 16 bases lay in between. CDR3 region: CASNPLRIPYGYTF. The CDR3 region has the DNA TGTGCCAGTAATCCCCTACGGATTCCCTATGGCTACACCTTC.

The V gene is TRBV30, the J gene TRBJ2-1; 7 bases map to TRBD1. The CDR3 runs to 17 residues. V lost 0 bases and J lost 0; bases outside the gene matches: 8. Germline CDR1 and CDR2: GTSNPN and SVGIG (reference sequence). DNA of the CDR3: TGTGCCTGGAGTGTCCCCGAGGGGGCCCGCTCCTACAATGAGCAGTTCTTC. Translating it yields CAWSVPEGARSYNEQFF. Complete variable domain (other parts from reference TRBV30 and TRBJ2-1): SQTIHQWPATLVQPVGSPLSLECTVEGTSNPNLYWYRQAAGRGLQLLFYSVGIGQISSEVPQNLSASRPQDRQFILSSKKLLLSDSGFYLCAWSVPEGARSYNEQFFGPGTRLTVL.